Listed below are T cell receptor beta chains from one sample, sequenced in a study of monozygotic twins with cystic fibrosis. The assay was immunoSEQ multiplex PCR, and TCRdb's table has in-frame clones only and misses some. The repertoire holds around 36,000 clones, approximately 65% seen once, with around 0.73% in the top ten. The sample consisted of blood. The receptors shown here come from a girl aged 10 to 17 with cystic fibrosis. Each CDR3 is given with its conserved first and last residue. Fields, in order: D gene, clone size, V gene, J gene, CDR3 DNA, CDR3 protein. The D gene is left open where the match is weak. Clone size appears in some rows only: once, few, many, or a class for an expanded clone.

D: .; size: .; V: TRBV19; J: TRBJ1-5; DNA: TGTGCCAGTAGCAGGAATAGCAATCAGCCCCAGCATTTT; CDR3: CASSRNSNQPQHF
D: .; size: .; V: TRBV27; J: TRBJ1-2; DNA: TGTGCCAGCAGTTTATTCTACGCACCGGACAATCATGGCTACACCTTC; CDR3: CASSLFYAPDNHGYTF
D: .; size: few; V: TRBV7-6; J: TRBJ2-7; DNA: TGTGCCAGCAGCTTAGGAGCTAGTCCGTACGAGCAGTACTTC; CDR3: CASSLGASPYEQYF
D: .; size: .; V: TRBV6-1; J: TRBJ1-1; DNA: TGTGCCTCCAGGCAGGGGCTGAACACTGAAGCTTTCTTT; CDR3: CASRQGLNTEAFF
D: TRBD1; size: .; V: TRBV28; J: TRBJ1-2; DNA: TGTGCCAGCAGTTCCAGGGGGCGATATGGCTACACCTTC; CDR3: CASSSRGRYGYTF
D: .; size: few; V: TRBV1; J: TRBJ2-7; DNA: TGCACCAGCAGCCCAAACGCGTACGAGCAGTACTTC; CDR3: CTSSPNAYEQYF
D: .; size: .; V: TRBV7-9; J: TRBJ1-1; DNA: TGTGCCAGCAGCCCACAGGAGACTGAAGCTTTCTTT; CDR3: CASSPQETEAFF
D: .; size: once; V: TRBV28; J: TRBJ1-2; DNA: TGTGCCAGCAGTTTATTCTCCTACTATGGCTACACCTTC; CDR3: CASSLFSYYGYTF
D: .; size: .; V: TRBV29-1; J: TRBJ1-1; DNA: TGCAGCGTTGAAGTCCACAGGCTCGGGGGCACTGAAGCTTTCTTT; CDR3: CSVEVHRLGGTEAFF
D: .; size: .; V: TRBV2; J: TRBJ1-1; DNA: TGTGCCAGCAGTGAAGCGCGGGGTACTGAAGCTTTCTTT; CDR3: CASSEARGTEAFF
D: TRBD1; size: .; V: TRBV7-9; J: TRBJ2-1; DNA: TGTGCCAGCAGCTTATCGGACAGGGTCCGAAATGAGCAGTTCTTC; CDR3: CASSLSDRVRNEQFF
D: .; size: once; V: TRBV5-1; J: TRBJ1-2; DNA: TGCGCCAGCAGCTTGTCCCAGGCTGGGGGTGGCTACACCTTC; CDR3: CASSLSQAGGGYTF
D: .; size: few; V: TRBV15; J: TRBJ2-5; DNA: TGTGCCACCAGCAGAGTTGGACGAGAGACCCAGTACTTC; CDR3: CATSRVGRETQYF
D: .; size: few; V: TRBV2; J: TRBJ2-7; DNA: TGTGCCAGTAAAATGATCCGGGACACCGCCTACGAGCAGTACTTC; CDR3: CASKMIRDTAYEQYF
D: .; size: .; V: TRBV13; J: TRBJ2-5; DNA: TGTGCCAGCAGCTTACAAGCGCGGGTGGAGACCCAGTACTTC; CDR3: CASSLQARVETQYF
D: .; size: .; V: TRBV13; J: TRBJ1-5; DNA: TGTGCCAGCAGCTTAGGCAATCAGCCCCAGCATTTT; CDR3: CASSLGNQPQHF
D: TRBD2; size: .; V: TRBV9; J: TRBJ2-3; DNA: TGTGCCAGCAGCGTAGCTCCAGCGGGAGGCCAATCAGATACGCAGTATTTT; CDR3: CASSVAPAGGQSDTQYF
D: TRBD1; size: .; V: TRBV6-6; J: TRBJ1-1; DNA: TGTGCCAGCAGTCCCCGAGACAGGGGGGACACTGAAGCTTTCTTT; CDR3: CASSPRDRGDTEAFF
D: .; size: few; V: TRBV7-9; J: TRBJ1-1; DNA: TGTGCCAGCAGCATGACAGGTATTGAAGCTTTCTTT; CDR3: CASSMTGIEAFF
D: .; size: .; V: TRBV2; J: TRBJ2-5; DNA: TGTGCCAGCAGTCGGTCACTCCAAGAGACCCAGTACTTC; CDR3: CASSRSLQETQYF
D: .; size: once; V: TRBV5-1; J: TRBJ2-2; DNA: TGCGCCAGCAGCCCCCAGGGGCCCGATACCGGGGAGCTGTTTTTT; CDR3: CASSPQGPDTGELFF
D: .; size: .; V: TRBV5-4; J: TRBJ2-2; DNA: TGTGCCAGCAGCCCGCAGAGCCTCACCGGGGAGCTGTTTTTT; CDR3: CASSPQSLTGELFF
D: .; size: .; V: TRBV15; J: TRBJ2-3; DNA: TGTGCCACCAGCAGAGATATCTTAACGGGGATTGAAGATACGCAGTATTTT; CDR3: CATSRDILTGIEDTQYF
D: TRBD2; size: .; V: TRBV27; J: TRBJ2-1; DNA: TGTGCCAGCAGTAAATTAGCGGGAAGATCCAATGAGCAGTTCTTC; CDR3: CASSKLAGRSNEQFF